This T cell receptor (beta chain) was obtained from a study of tumor and adjacent non-tumor tissue in lung cancer. Three rounds of nested PCR, following a modified ARM-PCR protocol, produced the TCRbeta library. Using its own MiXCR run on the multiplex PCR reads, TCRdb lists one record per CDR3 protein. This repertoire shows approximately 90,000 distinct CDR3 sequences, approximately 73% found once; its top ten account for 20% to 25%. Comment on this clonotype: Its antigen is undetermined. One end of the junction varies from germline; a read error may be responsible.

Findings of the study overall: Normal lung showed higher cumulative top 100 clone frequency than tumor.

The template was RNA from unsorted bulk tissue. The normal lung tissue was taken more than 3 cm from the tumor edge. Germline V CDR1 and CDR2: GTSNPN, SVGIG (reference sequence). The CDR3 sequence is 17 residues long. The specimen was distant non-tumor lung tissue. This receptor was obtained from a woman aged 45-59 years with non-small cell lung cancer. This chain joins TRBV30 and TRBJ2-6; 10 positions match TRBD2. The CDR3 loop reads CTWSASGSSSGANILTF. The CDR3 DNA follows: TGTACCTGGAGTGCTAGCGGGAGTAGCTCTGGGGCCAACATCCTGACTTTC.